This T cell receptor beta chain is drawn from a study of graft-versus-host responses after intestinal transplantation. About the research overall: Each recipient received a multivisceral, liver-intestinal, or isolated intestinal graft. Every transplant recipient was induced with anti-thymocyte globulin, then maintained on tacrolimus and steroids for about 3 years.

Clones were sequenced by immunoSEQ multiplex PCR, and TCRdb holds only the in-frame ones, with some missing. This sample carries around 37,000 clones, around 86% of them seen once, and the ten largest clones take 3.5%. The CDR3 spans 15 residues. Per the germline V gene, CDR1 is ENHRY and CDR2 is SYGVKD. The junction had 5 bases not matched to a gene; V was cut back by 3 bases and J by 4 bases. General observations from the study: Levels of circulating GvH clones at their peak were associated with early post-transplant HvG declines. In recipient marrow, GvH clones were found, and some appeared first in ileum or blood.

To note about this clone: Its target is not known.

The chain joins TRBV10-3 to TRBJ1-4; 7 nucleotides align to TRBD1. This sequence originates from a human patient who received an intestinal transplant, so some T cells may come from the graft donor. The specimen was PBMCs, collected about 1,000 days after transplant. The CDR3 loop reads CAISDHGTVNEKLFF. CDR3 bases: TGTGCCATCAGTGACCATGGGACAGTTAATGAAAAACTGTTTTTT.